Only one count was recorded for the clone carrying this T cell receptor beta chain. The sample is drawn from a study of T cells in Graves' hyperthyroidism and ophthalmopathy. This CDR3 has 14 amino acids. J gave up 3 bases and V 7 bases, and 6 bases lay outside the gene matches. Looked up from germline, CDR1 is SQVTM and CDR2 is ANQGSEA. RNA transcripts were the template for amplifying TCR beta CDR3 regions. The HTBI primer set drove a first-round RT-PCR of the TCR CDR3. TCRdb analysed the multiplex PCR reads with MiXCR anew, one entry per CDR3 protein. Among about 250,000 distinct CDR3 sequences listed, almost 25% were seen once.

The sample was blood. The chain uses TRBV29-1 and TRBJ2-7; 13 bases line up with TRBD2. The origin of this receptor is a woman between 40 and 50 years old with Graves' ophthalmopathy. For the CDR3, the DNA is TGCAGCGCACGCAGGACTAGCGGGAGCTACGAGCAGTACTTC. It translates to CSARRTSGSYEQYF.